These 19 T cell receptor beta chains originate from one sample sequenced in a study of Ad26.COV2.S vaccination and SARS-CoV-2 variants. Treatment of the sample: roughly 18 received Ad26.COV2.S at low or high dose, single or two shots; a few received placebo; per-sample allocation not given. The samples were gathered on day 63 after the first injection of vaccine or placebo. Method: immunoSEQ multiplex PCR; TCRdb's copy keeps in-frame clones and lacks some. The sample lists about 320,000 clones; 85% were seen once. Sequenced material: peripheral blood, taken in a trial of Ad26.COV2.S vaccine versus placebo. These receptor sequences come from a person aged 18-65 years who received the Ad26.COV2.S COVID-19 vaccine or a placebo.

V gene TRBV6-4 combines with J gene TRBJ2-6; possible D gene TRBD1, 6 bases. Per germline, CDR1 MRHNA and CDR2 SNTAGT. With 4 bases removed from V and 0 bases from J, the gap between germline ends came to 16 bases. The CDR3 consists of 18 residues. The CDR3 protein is CASSVANRVTSGANVLTF. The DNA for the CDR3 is TGTGCCAGCAGTGTGGCGAACAGGGTCACCTCTGGGGCCAACGTCCTGACTTTC.

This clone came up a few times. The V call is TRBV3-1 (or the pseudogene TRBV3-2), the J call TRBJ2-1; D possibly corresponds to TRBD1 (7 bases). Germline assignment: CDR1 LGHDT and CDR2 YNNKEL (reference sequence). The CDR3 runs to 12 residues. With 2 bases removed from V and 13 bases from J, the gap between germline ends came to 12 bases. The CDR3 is CASSQSGGPQFF. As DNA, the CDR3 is TGTGCCAGCAGCCAATCAGGGGGGCCTCAGTTCTTC.

CDR3 in amino acids: CASSLALGTGELFF. The DNA for the CDR3 is TGTGCCAGCAGCTTAGCGCTGGGCACCGGGGAGCTGTTTTTT. The V call is TRBV7-9, the J call TRBJ2-2; D gene ambiguous. This CDR3 has 14 amino acids. CDR1 is SEHNR and CDR2 is FQNEAQ in the germline V gene (reference sequence). Trimming stripped 0 bases from V and 4 bases from J, with 6 bases between.

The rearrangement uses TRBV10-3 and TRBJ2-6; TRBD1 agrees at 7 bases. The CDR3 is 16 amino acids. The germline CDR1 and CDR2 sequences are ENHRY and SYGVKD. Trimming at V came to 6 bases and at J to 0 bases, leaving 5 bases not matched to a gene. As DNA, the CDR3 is TGTGCCATCAGGGGGGACAGTCTCTCTGGGGCCAACGTCCTGACTTTC. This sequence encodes CAIRGDSLSGANVLTF.

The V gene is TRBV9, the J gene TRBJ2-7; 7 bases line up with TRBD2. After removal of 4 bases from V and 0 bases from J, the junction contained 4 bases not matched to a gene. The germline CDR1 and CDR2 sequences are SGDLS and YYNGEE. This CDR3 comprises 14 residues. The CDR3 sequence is CASSPRDYSYEQYF. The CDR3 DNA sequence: TGTGCCAGCAGCCCAAGGGACTACTCCTACGAGCAGTACTTC.

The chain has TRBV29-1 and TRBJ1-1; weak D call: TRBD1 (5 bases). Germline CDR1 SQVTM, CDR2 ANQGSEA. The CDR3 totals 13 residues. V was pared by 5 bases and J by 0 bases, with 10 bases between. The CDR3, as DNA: TGCAGCGTTACACAGGAGTTGAACACTGAAGCTTTCTTT. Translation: CSVTQELNTEAFF.

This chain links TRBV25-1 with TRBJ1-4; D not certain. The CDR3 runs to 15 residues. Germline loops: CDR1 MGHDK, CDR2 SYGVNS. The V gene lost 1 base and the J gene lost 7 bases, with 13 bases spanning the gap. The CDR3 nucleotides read TGTGCCAGCAGTGAATCCACCGGAGCGGGTGAAAAACTGTTTTTT. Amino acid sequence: CASSESTGAGEKLFF.

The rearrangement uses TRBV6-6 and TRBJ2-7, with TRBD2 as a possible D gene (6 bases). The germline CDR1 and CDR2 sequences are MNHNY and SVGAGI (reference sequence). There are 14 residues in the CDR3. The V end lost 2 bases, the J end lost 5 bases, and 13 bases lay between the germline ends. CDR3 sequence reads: CASSYPGLEDEQYF. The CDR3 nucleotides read TGTGCCAGCAGTTACCCGGGACTCGAGGACGAGCAGTACTTC.

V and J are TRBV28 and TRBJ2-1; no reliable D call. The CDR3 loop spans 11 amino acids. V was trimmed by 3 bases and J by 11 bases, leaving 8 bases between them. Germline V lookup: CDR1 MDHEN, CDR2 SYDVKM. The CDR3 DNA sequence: TGTGCCAGCAGTTTTCTGGGGAAGCAGTTCTTC. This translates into CASSFLGKQFF.

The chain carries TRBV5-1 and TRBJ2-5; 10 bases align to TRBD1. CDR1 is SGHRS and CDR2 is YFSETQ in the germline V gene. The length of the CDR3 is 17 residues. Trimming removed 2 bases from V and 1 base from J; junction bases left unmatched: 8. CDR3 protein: CASSLGDRGIFQETQYF. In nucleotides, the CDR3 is TGCGCCAGCAGCTTAGGGGACAGGGGTATTTTCCAAGAGACCCAGTACTTC. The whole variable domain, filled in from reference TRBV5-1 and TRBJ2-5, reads KAGVTQTPRYLIKTRGQQVTLSCSPISGHRSVSWYQQTPGQGLQFLFEYFSETQRNKGNFPGRFSGRQFSNSRSEMNVSTLELGDSALYLCASSLGDRGIFQETQYFGPGTRLLVL.

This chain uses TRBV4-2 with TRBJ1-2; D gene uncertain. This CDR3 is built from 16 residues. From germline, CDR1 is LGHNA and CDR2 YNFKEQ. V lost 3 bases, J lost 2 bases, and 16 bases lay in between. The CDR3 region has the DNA TGTGCCAGCAGCCATTTTACGGACGGCCCCAACTATGGCTACACCTTC. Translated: CASSHFTDGPNYGYTF.

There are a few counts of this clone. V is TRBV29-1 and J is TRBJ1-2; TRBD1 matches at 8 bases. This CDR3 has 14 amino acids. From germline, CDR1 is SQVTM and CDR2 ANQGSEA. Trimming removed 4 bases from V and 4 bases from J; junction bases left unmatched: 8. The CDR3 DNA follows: TGCAGCGTTGCGGACAGGGTGCGGAGCTATGGCTACACCTTC. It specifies CSVADRVRSYGYTF.

CDR3 nucleotides: TGTGCCAGCAGCTTGTACCAGGGAGCGGAGACCCAGTACTTC. Residues: CASSLYQGAETQYF. The chain carries TRBV5-6 and TRBJ2-5, with D perhaps being TRBD1 or TRBD2 (5 bases each). Looked up from germline, CDR1 is SGHDT and CDR2 is YYEEEE. The V end lost 1 base, the J end lost 5 bases, and 12 bases lay between the germline ends. This CDR3 region has 14 residues.

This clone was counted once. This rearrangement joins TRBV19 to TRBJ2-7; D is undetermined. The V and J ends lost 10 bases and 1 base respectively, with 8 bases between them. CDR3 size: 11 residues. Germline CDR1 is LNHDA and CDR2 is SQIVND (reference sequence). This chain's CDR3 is CATSRSYEQYF. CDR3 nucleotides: TGTGCCACCTCGCGGTCCTACGAGCAGTACTTC.

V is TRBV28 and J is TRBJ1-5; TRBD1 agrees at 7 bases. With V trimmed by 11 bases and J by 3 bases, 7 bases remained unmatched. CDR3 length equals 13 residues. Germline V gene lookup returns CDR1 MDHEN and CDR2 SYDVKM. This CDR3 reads CAGQGGYNQPQHF. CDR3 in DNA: TGTGCCGGGCAGGGGGGCTACAATCAGCCCCAGCATTTT.

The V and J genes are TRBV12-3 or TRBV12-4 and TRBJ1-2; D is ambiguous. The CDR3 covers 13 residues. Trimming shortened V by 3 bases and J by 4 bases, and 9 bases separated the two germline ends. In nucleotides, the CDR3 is TGTGCCAGCAGTTTGACCCTGGCCTATGGCTACACCTTC. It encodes CASSLTLAYGYTF.

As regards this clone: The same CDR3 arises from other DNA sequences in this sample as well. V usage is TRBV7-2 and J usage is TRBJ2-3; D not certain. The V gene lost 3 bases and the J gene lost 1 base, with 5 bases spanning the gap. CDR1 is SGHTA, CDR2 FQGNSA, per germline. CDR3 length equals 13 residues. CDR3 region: CASSLGGTDTQYF. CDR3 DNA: TGTGCCAGCAGCTTGGGTGGCACAGATACGCAGTATTTT.

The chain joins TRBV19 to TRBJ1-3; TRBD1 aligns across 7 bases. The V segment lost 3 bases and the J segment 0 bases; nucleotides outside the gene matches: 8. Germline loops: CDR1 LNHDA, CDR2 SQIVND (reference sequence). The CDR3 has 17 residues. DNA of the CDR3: TGTGCCAGTAGTATGTACAGGGGCCCGATCTCTGGAAACACCATATATTTT. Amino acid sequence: CASSMYRGPISGNTIYF.

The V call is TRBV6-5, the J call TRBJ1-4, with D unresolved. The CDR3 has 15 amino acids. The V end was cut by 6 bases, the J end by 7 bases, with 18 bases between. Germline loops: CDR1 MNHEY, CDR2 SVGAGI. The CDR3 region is CASRAAEGVREKLFF. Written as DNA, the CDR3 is TGTGCCAGCAGGGCCGCGGAGGGCGTCCGTGAAAAACTGTTTTTT.